The rows below give T cell receptor beta chains drawn from one sample of a study of cytomegalovirus exposure and HLA in healthy donors. Only in-frame clones appear in the TCRdb table, and some are missing; sequencing was by immunoSEQ multiplex PCR. This sample has around 150,000 clones, with around four fifths found just once. The sample consisted of PBMCs. Receptors were obtained from a woman under 40 in good health and CMV-seronegative. Each CDR3 is given with its conserved first and last residue. A D gene is named only where the DNA matches it firmly. Clone sizes are given selectively: once, few, many, or a class where the clone is expanded.

d_call j_call v_call clone_size cdr3_aa cdr3_nt
- TRBJ2-4 TRBV11-1 - CASSSQGQGAAKNIQYF TGTGCCAGCAGCTCTCAGGGGCAGGGAGCTGCCAAAAACATTCAGTACTTC
- TRBJ2-7 TRBV6-5 few CASSTTTTYEQYF TGTGCCAGCAGTACAACAACCACCTACGAGCAGTACTTC
- TRBJ2-3 TRBV5-1 - CASSEGGATDTQYF TGCGCCAGCAGCGAAGGGGGGGCCACAGATACGCAGTATTTT
- TRBJ2-2 TRBV5-4 - CASSWGGSLGGTGELFF TGTGCCAGCAGTTGGGGGGGCAGTCTCGGGGGTACCGGGGAGCTGTTTTTT
TRBD2 TRBJ2-2 TRBV5-4 - CASSLVVAGVGTGELFF TGTGCCAGCAGCTTGGTAGTAGCGGGGGTGGGCACCGGGGAGCTGTTTTTT
TRBD1 TRBJ2-6 TRBV18 - CASSQMGDSQSGANVLTF TGTGCCAGCTCACAGATGGGGGACAGCCAATCTGGGGCCAACGTCCTGACTTTC
TRBD2 TRBJ2-2 TRBV6-6 - CASDPGGAPPGELFF TGTGCCAGCGACCCCGGGGGGGCCCCGCCCGGGGAGCTGTTTTTT
TRBD2 TRBJ2-1 TRBV5-1 - CASGGGTSGASEEQFF TGCGCCAGCGGGGGCGGGACTAGCGGCGCATCAGAGGAGCAGTTCTTC
- TRBJ1-2 TRBV5-4 few CASSLQGYGYTF TGTGCCAGCAGCTTACAGGGTTATGGCTACACCTTC
- TRBJ2-1 TRBV19 - CASSIAGVAAASYNEQFF TGTGCCAGTAGTATAGCGGGAGTAGCGGCTGCCTCCTACAATGAGCAGTTCTTC
TRBD1 TRBJ1-1 TRBV30 few CAWSSWDRFSAFF TGTGCCTGGAGTTCATGGGACAGGTTTTCAGCTTTCTTT
TRBD1 TRBJ2-7 TRBV18 - CASSPSGSGGNQQYF TGTGCCAGCTCACCTTCCGGGTCAGGGGGTAACCAGCAGTACTTC
- TRBJ1-6 TRBV19 - CASSPRGGPWALHF TGTGCCAGTAGCCCGAGGGGGGGACCTTGGGCCCTCCACTTT
- TRBJ2-6 TRBV25-1 few CASSSRMISGANVLTF TGTGCCAGCAGTTCGCGAATGATCTCTGGGGCCAACGTCCTGACTTTC
TRBD1 TRBJ1-1 TRBV19 - CASITGGMGPNTEAFF TGTGCCAGTATTACAGGGGGGATGGGGCCGAACACTGAAGCTTTCTTT
TRBD1 TRBJ1-4 TRBV19 - CASSFTGDEKLFF TGTGCCAGTAGTTTTACAGGGGACGAAAAACTGTTTTTT
TRBD1 TRBJ1-2 TRBV5-1 - CASSLAGTDTYGYTF TGCGCCAGCAGCTTGGCCGGGACAGACACCTATGGCTACACCTTC
- TRBJ2-3 TRBV11-3 - CASSLSRGDTQYF TGTGCCAGCAGCCTTTCTAGGGGAGATACGCAGTATTTT
- TRBJ2-7 TRBV6-6 - CASSEPVYEQYF TGTGCCAGCAGCGAACCGGTCTACGAGCAGTACTTC
- TRBJ1-6 TRBV5-1 - CASSLTTGNSPLHF TGCGCCAGCAGCTTGACAACAGGGAATTCACCCCTCCACTTT
TRBD1 TRBJ1-1 TRBV5-1 - CASSPDRGGTEAFF TGCGCCAGCAGCCCAGACAGGGGAGGAACTGAAGCTTTCTTT
TRBD1 TRBJ2-2 TRBV28 - CASMGQLVGELFF TGTGCCAGCATGGGACAGCTTGTCGGGGAGCTGTTTTTT
TRBD1 TRBJ1-2 TRBV6-5 few CASSRETGAYGYTF TGTGCCAGCAGTCGGGAGACAGGGGCATATGGCTACACCTTC
TRBD1 TRBJ1-3 TRBV5-6 - CASSFMDRVGNTIYF TGTGCCAGCAGCTTTATGGACAGGGTTGGAAACACCATATATTTT
- TRBJ1-2 TRBV2 - CASSDGLNYGYTF TGTGCCAGCAGTGATGGCCTTAACTATGGCTACACCTTC
- TRBJ2-3 TRBV10-3 - CAIRDPGLRTDTQYF TGTGCCATCAGGGACCCAGGGTTGCGCACAGATACGCAGTATTTT
TRBD1 TRBJ2-7 TRBV5-5 few CASSPLDRPGDEQYF TGTGCCAGCAGCCCTCTGGACAGGCCTGGGGACGAGCAGTACTTC
- TRBJ1-5 TRBV6-6 - CASRSRGGDQPQHF TGTGCCAGCAGGTCCAGGGGAGGGGATCAGCCCCAGCATTTT
- TRBJ1-1 TRBV6-6 - CASSPAGGAEAFF TGTGCCAGCAGTCCTGCTGGCGGGGCGGAAGCTTTCTTT
- TRBJ2-1 TRBV5-4 - CASSPGGTHYNEQFF TGTGCCAGCAGCCCTGGGGGGACTCATTACAATGAGCAGTTCTTC
TRBD1 TRBJ2-2 TRBV9 few CASSPPGTGLNGELFF TGTGCCAGCAGCCCCCCTGGGACAGGACTTAACGGGGAGCTGTTTTTT
- TRBJ1-2 TRBV5-1 - CARAGGILSYGYTF TGCGCCAGGGCGGGGGGAATCCTGTCCTATGGCTACACCTTC
TRBD1 TRBJ2-7 TRBV18 few CASSWDRVGEQYF TGTGCCAGCTCATGGGACAGGGTGGGCGAGCAGTACTTC
TRBD1 TRBJ2-7 TRBV5-1 - CASSLARGQGREQYF TGCGCCAGCAGCTTGGCCAGGGGACAGGGTCGCGAGCAGTACTTC
TRBD1 TRBJ1-5 TRBV7-2 - CASSQGDRADQPQHF TGTGCCAGCAGCCAGGGGGACAGGGCGGATCAGCCCCAGCATTTT
TRBD1 TRBJ1-2 TRBV5-4 - CASTQQGRFNYGYTF TGTGCCAGCACCCAACAGGGGCGCTTTAACTATGGCTACACCTTC
- TRBJ2-7 TRBV7-8 - CASRGSGVSYEQYF TGTGCCAGCAGGGGGTCCGGGGTCTCCTACGAGCAGTACTTC
TRBD2 TRBJ2-5 TRBV9 once CASSVGTSGGGETQYF TGTGCCAGCAGCGTGGGGACTAGCGGGGGGGGAGAGACCCAGTACTTC
TRBD1 TRBJ2-5 TRBV29-1 - CSVEDPGQGAAEQYF TGCAGCGTTGAAGATCCGGGACAGGGGGCTGCAGAGCAGTACTTC
TRBD1 TRBJ1-5 TRBV27 - CASSLWNPGQGNQPQHF TGTGCCAGCAGTTTATGGAACCCGGGACAGGGAAATCAGCCCCAGCATTTT
TRBD1 TRBJ2-5 TRBV15 - CATSRDYGQGILRETQYF TGTGCCACCAGCAGAGATTACGGACAGGGGATCCTGAGAGAGACCCAGTACTTC
- TRBJ1-1 TRBV7-8 - CASSFGQMNTEAFF TGTGCCAGCAGCTTCGGACAGATGAACACTGAAGCTTTCTTT
- TRBJ1-1 TRBV5-1 - CASSPDASGVTEAFF TGCGCCAGCAGCCCGGACGCCTCAGGGGTCACTGAAGCTTTCTTT
TRBD1 TRBJ2-7 TRBV9 - CASSPRRQGSYEQYF TGTGCCAGCAGCCCGCGGAGACAGGGGAGCTACGAGCAGTACTTC
TRBD1 TRBJ2-1 TRBV4-1 - CASSPLTGTNFEQFF TGCGCCAGCAGCCCATTGACAGGGACGAACTTTGAGCAGTTCTTC
TRBD2 TRBJ2-3 TRBV2 - CASSPTSGGAWSTQYF TGTGCCAGCAGCCCCACTAGCGGGGGGGCTTGGAGTACGCAGTATTTT
- TRBJ2-7 TRBV18 - CASSPAQGPYEQYF TGTGCCAGCTCACCCGCGCAGGGTCCCTACGAGCAGTACTTC
- TRBJ2-7 TRBV19 - CASSILVYEQYF TGTGCCAGTAGTATCCTAGTCTACGAGCAGTACTTC
TRBD1 TRBJ1-5 TRBV6-4 once CASKKGDRAYQPQHF TGTGCCAGCAAGAAGGGGGACAGGGCTTATCAGCCCCAGCATTTT
- TRBJ2-2 TRBV6-4 - CASSSYTGELFF TGTGCCAGCAGCTCCTACACCGGGGAGCTGTTTTTT
TRBD1 TRBJ1-4 TRBV7-6 few CASSPWLTGGEKLFF TGTGCCAGCAGCCCTTGGCTCACAGGGGGTGAAAAACTGTTTTTT
- TRBJ1-5 TRBV5-6 few CASSRSSNQPQHF TGTGCCAGCAGCCGTAGTAGCAATCAGCCCCAGCATTTT
- TRBJ2-6 TRBV5-1 - CASSPGQRAGANGLTF TGCGCCAGCAGCCCCGGACAGAGGGCTGGGGCCAACGGCCTGACTTTC
- TRBJ2-5 TRBV9 few CASSMGLIGETQYF TGTGCCAGCAGCATGGGGCTCATCGGGGAGACCCAGTACTTC
- TRBJ1-2 TRBV5-5 - CASTPTVSRYGYTF TGTGCCAGCACCCCTACCGTATCGAGGTATGGCTACACCTTC
- TRBJ2-1 TRBV30 few CAWSKEGPHEQFF TGTGCCTGGAGTAAGGAGGGGCCCCATGAGCAGTTCTTC
- TRBJ2-1 TRBV5-4 - CASSFSGTYYNEQFF TGTGCCAGCAGCTTTAGTGGTACCTATTACAATGAGCAGTTCTTC